Below are 25 T cell receptor beta chains sequenced from a single sample in a study of cytomegalovirus exposure and HLA in healthy donors. Primers: 60 Vbeta forward and 13 Jbeta reverse. Profiling relied on immunoSEQ multiplex PCR, and the TCRdb table lists in-frame clones only, not all of them. This sample has 90,000 to 120,000 clones, with 82% found just once. Sequenced material: PBMCs. Receptor source: a man aged 25 to 45 in good health and CMV-seropositive.

The gene calls are TRBV15 and TRBJ2-3; 9 positions agree with TRBD2. Germline-derived CDR1 and CDR2 are LNHNV and YYDKDF (reference sequence). The CDR3 extends over 16 amino acids. Losses at the gene ends were 5 bases for V and 4 bases for J; bases not matched to a gene: 10. CDR3 amino acids: CATSLQRGVDADTQYF. The CDR3 DNA reads as TGTGCCACCAGCCTGCAGCGGGGGGTAGACGCAGATACGCAGTATTTT.

The chain links TRBV11-3 to TRBJ2-4; 9 nucleotides match TRBD1. Unmatched junction bases numbered 3, after V lost 4 bases and J lost 2 bases. Germline loops: CDR1 SGHNT, CDR2 YENEEA. CDR3 length equals 15 residues. The CDR3 protein is CASSSNRGPKNIQYF. The CDR3 bases are TGTGCCAGCAGCTCCAACAGGGGGCCCAAAAACATTCAGTACTTC. The full variable domain, with the rest looked up from reference TRBV11-3 and TRBJ2-4, is EAGVVQSPRYKIIEKKQPVAFWCNPISGHNTLYWYLQNLGQGPELLIRYENEEAVDDSQLPKDRFSAERLKGVDSTLKIQPAELGDSAVYLCASSSNRGPKNIQYFGAGTRLSVL.

This rearrangement joins TRBV9 to TRBJ1-2; the match to TRBD1 covers 8 bases. Unmatched junction bases numbered 6, after V lost 3 bases and J lost 2 bases. The germline CDR1 and CDR2 sequences are SGDLS and YYNGEE. The CDR3 sequence is 15 residues long. CDR3 sequence (DNA): TGTGCCAGCAGCGGACAGGGGAGGGGAAACTATGGCTACACCTTC. The encoded protein is CASSGQGRGNYGYTF. Using reference TRBV9 and TRBJ1-2 for the parts outside the CDR3, the full variable domain is DSGVTQTPKHLITATGQRVTLRCSPRSGDLSVYWYQQSLDQGLQFLIQYYNGEERAKGNILERFSAQQFPDLHSELNLSSLELGDSALYFCASSGQGRGNYGYTFGSGTRLTVV.

This chain links TRBV19 with TRBJ1-5, with a possible D match to TRBD1 (5 bases). Between the trimmed V and J ends, which lost 6 bases and 5 bases, there was a span of 11 bases. The V gene's germline CDR1 is LNHDA and CDR2 SQIVND (reference sequence). The CDR3 is 13 residues long. CDR3 amino acids: CASSQWGDQPQHF. DNA of the CDR3: TGTGCCAGTAGCCAATGGGGCGATCAGCCCCAGCATTTT. Full variable domain (missing parts from reference TRBV19 and TRBJ1-5): DGGITQSPKYLFRKEGQNVTLSCEQNLNHDAMYWYRQDPGQGLRLIYYSQIVNDFQKGDIAEGYSVSREKKESFPLTVTSAQKNPTAFYLCASSQWGDQPQHFGDGTRLSIL.

The gene calls are TRBV6-6 and TRBJ2-1; 7 bases fit TRBD1. The CDR3 is 13 amino acids. CDR1 and CDR2 (germline): MNHNY, SVGAGI (reference sequence). J lost 7 bases, V lost 2 bases, and 2 bases had no gene match. The chain's CDR3 is CASSYGTANEQFF. In nucleotides, the CDR3 is TGTGCCAGCAGTTACGGGACAGCAAATGAGCAGTTCTTC.

This clone was seen only once. This rearrangement joins TRBV19 to TRBJ2-3; TRBD2 matches at 8 bases. The ends lost 1 base at V and 3 bases at J; junction bases unmatched: 3. Germline CDR1 and CDR2: LNHDA and SQIVND (reference sequence). This CDR3 comprises 15 residues. The CDR3 region has the DNA TGTGCCAGTAGTATAGCCAGCGGGGGTACAGATACGCAGTATTTT. Translating it yields CASSIASGGTDTQYF. Combining the CDR3 with reference TRBV19 and TRBJ2-3 gives the whole variable domain DGGITQSPKYLFRKEGQNVTLSCEQNLNHDAMYWYRQDPGQGLRLIYYSQIVNDFQKGDIAEGYSVSREKKESFPLTVTSAQKNPTAFYLCASSIASGGTDTQYFGPGTRLTVL.

In this sample, this clone turned up once. The chain couples TRBV7-9 to TRBJ1-3, with TRBD1 as a possible D gene (5 bases). CDR3 length equals 16 residues. V lost 3 bases to trimming and J lost 4 bases, with 16 bases between them. Germline lookup yields CDR1 SEHNR and CDR2 FQNEAQ (reference sequence). CDR3 residues: CASSFTVRAGGNTIYF. CDR3 DNA sequence: TGTGCCAGCAGCTTTACTGTCAGGGCGGGAGGAAACACCATATATTTT.

This clone was seen just once. This chain uses TRBV7-8 with TRBJ2-7; TRBD1 is a possible D gene (6 bases). The CDR3 has 18 amino acids. V was cut by 0 bases and J by 4 bases, with 22 bases left in between. CDR1 and CDR2 from the germline V gene are SGHVS and FQNEAQ. CDR3: CASSLAVGAGVGFYEQYF. The CDR3 DNA reads as TGTGCCAGCAGCTTAGCAGTGGGGGCAGGGGTTGGGTTTTACGAGCAGTACTTC.

The rearrangement joins TRBV30 to TRBJ1-4; D might be TRBD1 (6 bases). Germline CDR1 is GTSNPN and CDR2 is SVGIG (reference sequence). The CDR3 has 15 residues. V shed 5 bases and J shed 0 bases, with 13 bases lying between them. CDR3 in amino acids: CAWSRGQATNEKLFF. The CDR3 coding sequence is TGTGCCTGGTCCAGGGGACAAGCAACTAATGAAAAACTGTTTTTT.

The J gene is TRBJ2-6, the V gene TRBV14; TRBD1 matches at 10 bases. The J segment lost 9 bases and the V segment lost 4 bases, leaving 6 bases of the junction unmatched. This CDR3 is 15 amino acids long. Looked up from germline, CDR1 is SGHDN and CDR2 is FVKESK. The CDR3 DNA reads as TGTGCCAGCAGCCGCCCGGGACAGGGGCTCAACGTCCTGACTTTC. This encodes CASSRPGQGLNVLTF.

A remark on this clone: Different DNA sequences within this sample yield the same CDR3. The rearrangement uses TRBV6-4 and TRBJ1-1, with D tentatively TRBD1 (5 bases). Trimming shortened V by 0 bases and J by 5 bases, and 10 bases separated the two germline ends. Germline CDR1 reads MRHNA; CDR2 reads SNTAGT. The CDR3 consists of 14 residues. The CDR3 coding sequence is TGTGCCAGCAGTGACTCGAGTCGGGGGACTGAAGCTTTCTTT. Encoded protein: CASSDSSRGTEAFF.

The chain joins TRBV25-1 to TRBJ2-5; TRBD2 is a possible D gene (5 bases). Looked up from germline, CDR1 is MGHDK and CDR2 is SYGVNS. The CDR3 consists of 11 residues. Trimming shortened V by 6 bases and J by 8 bases, and 10 bases separated the two germline ends. CDR3 amino acids: CASSFGDTQYF. CDR3 DNA: TGTGCCAGCAGCTTCGGGGATACCCAGTACTTC.

The chain links TRBV10-3 to TRBJ1-2, with no clear D. V lost 0 bases and J 2 bases, leaving 19 bases between the germline ends. The length of the CDR3 is 18 residues. Germline CDR1 and CDR2: ENHRY and SYGVKD. The DNA of the CDR3 is TGTGCCATCAGTGAGTCTTTAACTGAGGGCAGCGCAAACTATGGCTACACCTTC. Amino acids: CAISESLTEGSANYGYTF.

The chain couples TRBV7-3 to TRBJ1-1; maybe TRBD1 (6 bases). CDR1 is SGHTA, CDR2 FQGTGA, per germline. The V and J ends lost 2 bases and 6 bases respectively, with 16 bases between them. This CDR3 region has 15 residues. This CDR3 is CASSLDGQSRSEAFF. The CDR3 nucleotides are TGTGCCAGCAGCTTAGATGGACAGTCAAGGTCTGAAGCTTTCTTT.

The rearrangement joins TRBV19 to TRBJ1-1; D is unresolved. The CDR3 loop spans 13 amino acids. The V gene's germline CDR1 is LNHDA and CDR2 SQIVND (reference sequence). The V gene lost 3 bases and the J gene lost 6 bases, with 11 bases spanning the gap. CDR3 bases: TGTGCCAGTAGTATCCAGCGCTTTTCTGAAGCTTTCTTT. Translation gives CASSIQRFSEAFF.

The J gene is TRBJ1-6, the V gene TRBV5-4, with 7 bases identical to TRBD1. This CDR3 contains 16 residues. Germline CDR1 and CDR2: SGHNT and YYREEE (reference sequence). The V and J ends lost 4 bases and 8 bases, in that order; junction bases with no gene match: 12. CDR3 coding DNA: TGTGCCAGCAGCAGTCGCAGGACAGGAACCTATTCACCCCTCCACTTT. As protein: CASSSRRTGTYSPLHF.

The rearrangement joins TRBV7-8 to TRBJ1-5, with no clear D. V was cut by 2 bases and J by 4 bases, with 12 bases left in between. Germline-derived CDR1 and CDR2 are SGHVS and FQNEAQ. The CDR3 contains 15 residues. The CDR3 coding sequence is TGTGCCAGCAGCTTACACCCTTGGAGTAATCAGCCCCAGCATTTT. This encodes CASSLHPWSNQPQHF.

In this sample, this clone turned up once. This chain uses TRBV19 with TRBJ1-2; the D gene is possibly TRBD1 (6 bases). The CDR3 spans 12 residues. Between the trimmed V and J ends, which lost 5 bases and 8 bases, there was a span of 12 bases. Germline loops: CDR1 LNHDA, CDR2 SQIVND (reference sequence). The CDR3 is CASSPRGQGYTF. The CDR3 bases are TGTGCCAGTAGTCCCCGCGGACAGGGCTACACCTTC. Filled out from reference TRBV19 and TRBJ1-2, the complete variable domain reads DGGITQSPKYLFRKEGQNVTLSCEQNLNHDAMYWYRQDPGQGLRLIYYSQIVNDFQKGDIAEGYSVSREKKESFPLTVTSAQKNPTAFYLCASSPRGQGYTFGSGTRLTVV.

Of note for this clone: One junction end does not reproduce the germline sequence, and a read error may be involved. The rearrangement uses TRBV30 and TRBJ2-5, with D possibly TRBD2 on 6 matching bases. Germline values: CDR1 GTSNPN, CDR2 SVGIG (reference sequence). This CDR3 comprises 13 residues. The CDR3 loop reads CTWVGSGQETQYF. CDR3 nucleotide sequence: TGTACCTGGGTCGGGAGCGGTCAAGAGACCCAGTACTTC.

This clone has only a few counts. The rearrangement uses TRBV19 and TRBJ1-2; 10 bases fit TRBD1. The CDR3 consists of 14 residues. CDR1 LNHDA and CDR2 SQIVND come from the germline V gene (reference sequence). Trimming at V came to 6 bases and at J to 7 bases, leaving 8 bases not matched to a gene. Here the CDR3 reads CASSYRDRGPGYTF. In DNA, the CDR3 is TGTGCCAGTAGCTACCGGGACAGGGGACCTGGCTACACCTTC.

The chain combines TRBV7-8 with TRBJ2-7; 7 bases map to TRBD1. Trimming cost V 5 bases and J 2 bases; bases outside gene matches: 6. This CDR3 has 14 amino acids. The germline V gene has CDR1 SGHVS and CDR2 FQNEAQ. CDR3 coding DNA: TGTGCCAGCAGCCCCAGGGACAGAACCTACGAGCAGTACTTC. It is translated as CASSPRDRTYEQYF.

The chain is built from TRBV10-3 and TRBJ1-2; TRBD1 might be the D (5 bases). The V gene's germline CDR1 is ENHRY and CDR2 SYGVKD. V was trimmed by 0 bases and J by 7 bases, leaving 15 bases between them. The CDR3 runs 15 residues. CDR3 residues: CAISESPGRGCGYTF. In DNA form, the CDR3 reads TGTGCCATCAGTGAGTCCCCAGGGAGGGGCTGTGGCTACACCTTC.

V gene TRBV18 combines with J gene TRBJ1-6; 7 bases fit TRBD1. J lost 4 bases, V lost 6 bases, and 9 bases had no gene match. The CDR3 spans 16 residues. Per germline, CDR1 KGHSH and CDR2 LQKENI. This chain's CDR3 is CASSPGGTEYNSPLHF. CDR3 DNA sequence: TGTGCCAGCTCCCCGGGGGGGACAGAATATAATTCACCCCTCCACTTT.

The rearrangement joins TRBV5-1 to TRBJ2-2; TRBD1 aligns across 8 bases. The V segment lost 4 bases and the J segment 6 bases; nucleotides outside the gene matches: 5. Germline values: CDR1 SGHRS, CDR2 YFSETQ. The CDR3 spans 14 residues. This CDR3 is CASSLDRVAGELFF. The DNA of the CDR3 is TGCGCCAGCAGCCTGGACAGGGTGGCCGGGGAGCTGTTTTTT.

Of note for this clone: Mismatch with germline at one junction end may stem from a read error. V gene TRBV15 combines with J gene TRBJ2-6, with D perhaps TRBD1 (5 bases). CDR3 length: 15 residues. The germline CDR1 and CDR2 sequences are LNHNV and YYDKDF (reference sequence). CDR3 in DNA: TGTGCCACCAGCAGTAGGATTTCTGGGGCCAACGGCCTGACTTTC. This gives the protein CATSSRISGANGLTF.